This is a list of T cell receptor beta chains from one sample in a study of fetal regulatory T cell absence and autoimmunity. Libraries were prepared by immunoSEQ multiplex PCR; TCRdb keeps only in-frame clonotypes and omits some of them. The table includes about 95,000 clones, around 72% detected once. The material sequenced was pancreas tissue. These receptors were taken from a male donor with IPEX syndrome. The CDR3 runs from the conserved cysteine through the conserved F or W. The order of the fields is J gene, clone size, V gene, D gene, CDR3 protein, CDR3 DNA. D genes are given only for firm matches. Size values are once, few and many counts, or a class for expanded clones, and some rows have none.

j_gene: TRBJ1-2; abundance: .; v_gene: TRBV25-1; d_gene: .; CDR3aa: CASSGRDGGYTF; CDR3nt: TGTGCCAGCAGTGGCAGGGACGGTGGCTACACCTTC
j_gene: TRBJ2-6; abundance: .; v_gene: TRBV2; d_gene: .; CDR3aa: CASSDSSGANVLTF; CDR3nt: TGTGCCAGCAGTGACAGCTCTGGGGCCAACGTCCTGACTTTC
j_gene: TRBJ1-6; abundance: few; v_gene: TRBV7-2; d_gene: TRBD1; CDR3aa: CASSSGGSPLHF; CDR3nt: TGTGCCAGCAGCTCAGGGGGCTCACCCCTCCACTTT
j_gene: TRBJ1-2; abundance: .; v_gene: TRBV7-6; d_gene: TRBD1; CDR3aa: CASGLTGEGYTF; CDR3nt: TGTGCCAGCGGACTTACAGGGGAAGGCTACACCTTC
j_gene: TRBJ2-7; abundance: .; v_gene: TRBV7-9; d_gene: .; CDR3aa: CASSLAGLAYEQYF; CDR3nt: TGTGCCAGCAGCTTAGCGGGTTTGGCCTACGAGCAGTACTTC
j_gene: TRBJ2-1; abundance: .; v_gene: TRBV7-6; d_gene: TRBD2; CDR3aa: CASSLGREGPGQFF; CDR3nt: TGTGCCAGCAGCTTAGGACGGGAGGGTCCGGGGCAGTTCTTC
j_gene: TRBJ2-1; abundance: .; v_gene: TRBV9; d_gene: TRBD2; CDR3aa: CASSVGLGWEGLSYNEQFF; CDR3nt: TGTGCCAGCAGCGTAGGTCTTGGGTGGGAGGGCCTCTCCTACAATGAGCAGTTCTTC
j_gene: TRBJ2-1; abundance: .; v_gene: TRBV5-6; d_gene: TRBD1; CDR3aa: CASSLPGGSYNEQFF; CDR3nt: TGTGCCAGCAGCCTTCCAGGGGGCTCCTACAATGAGCAGTTCTTC
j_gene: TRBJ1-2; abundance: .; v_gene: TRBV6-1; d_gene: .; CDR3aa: CASLGQRVGYTF; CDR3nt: TGTGCCTCCCTGGGCCAGAGAGTAGGCTACACCTTC
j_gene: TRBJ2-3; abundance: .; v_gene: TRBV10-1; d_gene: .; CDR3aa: CASSDSGTDTQYF; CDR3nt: TGCGCCAGCAGTGATAGCGGTACAGATACGCAGTATTTT
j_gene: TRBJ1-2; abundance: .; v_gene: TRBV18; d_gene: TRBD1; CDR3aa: CASSPVTGRVNYGYTF; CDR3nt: TGTGCCAGCTCACCTGTGACAGGGAGAGTTAACTATGGCTACACCTTC
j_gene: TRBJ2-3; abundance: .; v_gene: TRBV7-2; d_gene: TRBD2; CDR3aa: CASSLAGGPINTQYF; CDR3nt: TGTGCCAGCAGCTTAGCGGGAGGGCCGATAAATACGCAGTATTTT
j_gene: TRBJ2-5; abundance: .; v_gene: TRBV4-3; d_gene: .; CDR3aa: CASSQDTGKETQYF; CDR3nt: TGCGCCAGCAGCCAAGACACAGGGAAGGAGACCCAGTACTTC
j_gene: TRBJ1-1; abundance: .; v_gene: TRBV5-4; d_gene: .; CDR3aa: CASSGGRLDTEAFF; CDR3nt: TGTGCCAGCAGCGGGGGACGGTTAGACACTGAAGCTTTCTTT
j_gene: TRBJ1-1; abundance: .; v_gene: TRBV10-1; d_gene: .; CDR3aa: CASRGQNTEAFF; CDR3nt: TGCGCCAGCAGGGGACAGAACACTGAAGCTTTCTTT
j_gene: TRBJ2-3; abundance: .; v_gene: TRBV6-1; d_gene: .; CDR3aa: CASAGQHTDTQYF; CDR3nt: TGTGCCAGCGCGGGACAGCACACAGATACGCAGTATTTT
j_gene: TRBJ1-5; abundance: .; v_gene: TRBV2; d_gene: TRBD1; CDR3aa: CASRAGQGAGQPQHF; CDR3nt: TGTGCCAGCAGGGCGGGACAGGGGGCTGGTCAGCCCCAGCATTTT
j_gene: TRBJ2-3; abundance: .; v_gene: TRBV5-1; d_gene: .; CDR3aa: CASSPLGGGMTRGMGTDTQYF; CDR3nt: TGCGCCAGCAGTCCTTTGGGTGGCGGAATGACTAGGGGTATGGGCACAGATACGCAGTATTTT
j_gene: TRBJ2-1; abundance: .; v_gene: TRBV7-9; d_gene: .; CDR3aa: CASSFIPNEQFF; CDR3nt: TGTGCCAGCAGCTTCATCCCCAATGAGCAGTTCTTC
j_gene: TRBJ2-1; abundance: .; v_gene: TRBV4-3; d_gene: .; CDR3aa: CASSQDMLVQGSPYNEQFF; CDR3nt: TGCGCCAGCAGCCAAGATATGTTAGTGCAGGGGAGCCCCTACAATGAGCAGTTCTTC
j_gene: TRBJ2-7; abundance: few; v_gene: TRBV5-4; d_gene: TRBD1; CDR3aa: CASSSGTVYEQYF; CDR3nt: TGTGCCAGCAGCTCCGGGACAGTCTACGAGCAGTACTTC
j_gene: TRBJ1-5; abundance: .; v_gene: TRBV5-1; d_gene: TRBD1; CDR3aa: CASSLGPQGDSNQPQHF; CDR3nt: TGCGCCAGCAGCTTGGGGCCTCAGGGGGATAGCAATCAGCCCCAGCATTTT
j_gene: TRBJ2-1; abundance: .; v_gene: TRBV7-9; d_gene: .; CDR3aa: CASSLGGATYNEQFF; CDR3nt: TGTGCCAGCAGCTTAGGGGGGGCCACCTACAATGAGCAGTTCTTC
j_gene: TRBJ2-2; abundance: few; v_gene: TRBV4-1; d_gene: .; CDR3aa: CASSQDRRGTGELFF; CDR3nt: TGCGCCAGCAGCCAAGATCGCCGGGGCACCGGGGAGCTGTTTTTT
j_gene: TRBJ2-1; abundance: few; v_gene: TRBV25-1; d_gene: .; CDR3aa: CASSPGRYNEQFF; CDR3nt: TGTGCCAGCAGCCCCGGGCGGTACAATGAGCAGTTCTTC
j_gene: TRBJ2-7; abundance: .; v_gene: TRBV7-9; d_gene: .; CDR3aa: CASSFGKGFYEQYF; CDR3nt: TGTGCCAGCAGCTTCGGAAAGGGCTTCTACGAGCAGTACTTC
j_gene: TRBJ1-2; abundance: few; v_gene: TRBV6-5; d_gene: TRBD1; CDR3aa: CATHRAGGYGYTF; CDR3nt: TGTGCCACCCATCGGGCAGGGGGCTATGGCTACACCTTC
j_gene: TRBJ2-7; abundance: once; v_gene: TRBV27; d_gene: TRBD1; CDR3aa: CASSLSNRGYEQYF; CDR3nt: TGTGCCAGCAGTTTATCTAACAGGGGCTACGAGCAGTACTTC